The T cell receptor (beta chain) described here comes from a study of blood T cell repertoires in COVID-19 (TCRdb year 2020). With respect to the entire study: Samples covering the acute and convalescent phases of COVID-19 were provided by collaborators in the United States, Italy and Spain. Deeply sampled blood TCRbeta repertoires from subjects exposed to, actively infected with, or recovered from COVID-19 were included in the dataset. The material from the prospective study consisted of cDNA or gDNA derived from T cells, B-cell-depleted T cells, or PBMCs. Sample metadata almost always included a de-identified subject ID, COVID-19 status, age in years and sex. Samples came from the ongoing ImmuneRACE study (first 160 participants) plus 1,254 subjects from 6 global collaborators. The repertoires were released in a freely available public database intended as a resource for research on the immune response to SARS-CoV-2. Where available, HLA class I and class II types were taken from metadata supplied by the sample provider and were not determined by assay-based typing.

Inclusive of the bounding cysteine and phenylalanine, the CDR3 is 15 residues long. Left in the record is the CDR3 DNA by itself, 45 bases read in frame from the first base. Sequences MNHEY (CDR1) and SMNVEV (CDR2) are obtained from the germline V gene (reference sequence). Trimming costs V 4 bases and J 3 bases, and their ends lie 14 bases apart. Notes on this clone: There is no known antigen for this receptor. Per-nucleotide qualities are absent, and no much larger clonotype sits a single base away.

TCRbeta CDR3 regions were amplified from genomic DNA by means of the immunoSEQ Assay, a bias-controlled multiplex PCR. In the paper's pipeline: Within the assay, amplification of reference gene primers was used to estimate how many nucleated cells each sample contained. Sequence reads were collapsed and filtered to measure the absolute abundance of every unique TCRbeta CDR3 rearrangement. For each sample, productive Simpson clonality was calculated by taking the square root of Simpson's diversity index across productive rearrangements. Imported from immuneACCESS, the table was reduced by TCRdb to in-frame sequences with V and J called. These copies leave out some clones; in studies compared against another copy, an unresolved V gene accounts for under half, and the cause of the remainder is not known. The V and J calls and clone size are taken from that table; D and trimming were inferred from the DNA. This sample is represented by about 270,000 clones; around nine tenths of them were singletons. 1.5% to 2% of the sample rests with the top ten.

Participants in the prospective study were enrolled through a virtual design, were aged 18 to 89 years, and lived in approximately 25 United States geographic areas. In the prospective study, cohorts were assigned on the basis of participant-reported clinical history obtained from a screening survey and a study questionnaire. Recovered participants in ImmuneRACE Cohort 3 were defined as having two consecutive negative NP/OP PCR tests, clearance from a healthcare professional, or resolution of symptoms. In the prospective study, whole blood, serum and a nasopharyngeal or oropharyngeal swab were collected from each participant by mobile phlebotomists. Over a roughly 2-month period, participants in the prospective study had the option of providing additional blood draws and questionnaires. Prospective study blood samples were shipped either frozen or at room temperature before DNA extraction. What the work shows at the level of the full study, not this receptor alone: The quantity of clinical and demographic metadata differed by source and by participant and was supplied without curation.

The chain was built from TRBV27 and TRBJ2-3; the D region possibly corresponds to TRBD2 (6 bases align). The sequencing input was PBMCs or T cells enriched from blood (not recorded which). This TCR came from an older woman who had recovered from COVID-19. The sequenced DNA is TGTGCCAGCAGTTCGGGAGTAGTCGTGACAGATACGCAGTATTTT. Its product reads: CASSSGVVVTDTQYF.